The T cell receptor beta chain described here comes from a study of cytomegalovirus exposure and HLA in healthy donors. Study findings and constraints: In vitro data verified a few CMV-associated chains as specific for CMV antigens. Later, an analysis found that common viral pathogens appeared to be linked with several of the most significant clusters. Around 160 TCR beta chains were listed as cytomegalovirus-associated.

CDR1 and CDR2 from the germline V gene are SGHTA and FQGNSA. The V end lost 2 bases, the J end lost 2 bases, and 17 bases lay between the germline ends. The length of the CDR3 is 17 residues. In the PCR, 60 Vbeta and 13 Jbeta primers were used. Clones were read by immunoSEQ multiplex PCR, and TCRdb kept only the in-frame ones, dropping some. In the table there are 40,000 or so clones, about 72% of which are singletons. Points on this clone: Its target is not known.

Regarding donors, all were healthy bone marrow donors. Input material: PBMCs. The clonotype comes from a woman between 25 and 40 years old in good health and CMV-seropositive. V is TRBV7-2 and J is TRBJ2-3, with a tentative D call TRBD2 (6 bases). Here the CDR3 DNA reads TGTGCCAGCAGCTTAAACGGCGCTAGCGAATACACAGATACGCAGTATTTT. Protein sequence: CASSLNGASEYTDTQYF.